What follows are 28 T cell receptor beta chains derived from one specimen sequenced in a study of T cell repertoires in cytomegalovirus infection. TCRdb fed the reads into MiXCR, producing one record per CDR3 protein. The sample yields around 23,000 distinct CDR3 sequences, 20% to 25% seen once. Their antigen targets remain unknown. Sequencing used CD8+ T cells from cultured PBMCs, obtained from culture after CMV antigen stimulation. These receptors were collected from a human donor in good health (CMV status not recorded). Some clones in this sample may be carry-over from other donors' samples.

J is TRBJ2-1 and V is TRBV5-6, with a possible D match to TRBD2 (6 bases). This CDR3 contains 16 residues. The V end lost 0 bases, the J end lost 0 bases, and 10 bases lay between the germline ends. CDR1 SGHDT and CDR2 YYEEEE come from the germline V gene. The CDR3 here is CASSLAAGSSYNEQFF. CDR3 coding DNA: TGTGCCAGCAGCTTGGCCGCGGGGAGCTCCTACAATGAGCAGTTCTTC.

The gene calls are TRBV6-6 and TRBJ2-5; perhaps TRBD1 as D (6 bases). Germline CDR1 reads MNHNY; CDR2 reads SVGAGI (reference sequence). V lost 3 bases and J lost 0, with 14 bases in between. This CDR3 spans 16 amino acids. CDR3 protein: CASSYTTGQYQETQYF. The CDR3 region has the DNA TGTGCCAGCAGTTATACGACAGGCCAGTACCAAGAGACCCAGTACTTC.

V is TRBV11-2 and J is TRBJ2-7, with 7 nucleotides matching TRBD1. CDR3 size: 18 residues. Germline V CDR1 and CDR2: SGHAT, FQNNGV. V lost 6 bases and J lost 6; bases outside the gene matches: 23. The chain's CDR3 is CASRKGGVGGTDRREQYF. As DNA, the CDR3 is TGTGCCAGCAGGAAAGGGGGCGTAGGTGGGACAGATCGTCGCGAGCAGTACTTC.

The CDR3 DNA sequence: TGTGCCAGCAGTCTTACGGGGGGCACAAATGGCTACACCTTC. This encodes CASSLTGGTNGYTF. J is TRBJ1-2 and V is TRBV6-5; D is possibly TRBD1 (6 bases). With 5 bases removed from V and 6 bases from J, the gap between germline ends came to 16 bases. This CDR3 has 14 amino acids. Germline values: CDR1 MNHEY, CDR2 SVGAGI.

This clonotype showed up just a few times. V and J are TRBV7-9 and TRBJ1-2; D not resolved. Trimming took 3 bases from V and 0 from J, leaving 8 bases between them. The CDR3 spans 14 residues. Germline values: CDR1 SEHNR, CDR2 FQNEAQ (reference sequence). The CDR3 DNA reads TGTGCCAGCAGCTTTCGGCCTACTAACTATGGCTACACCTTC. Its translation is CASSFRPTNYGYTF.

The chain links TRBV27 to TRBJ2-3, with D unresolved. With 4 bases removed from V and 2 bases from J, the gap between germline ends came to 13 bases. Germline V CDR1 and CDR2: MNHEY, SMNVEV (reference sequence). The CDR3 length is 15 residues. The CDR3 DNA reads as TGTGCCAGCAGTTCCCTGCCGGGCTACACAGATACGCAGTATTTT. Protein product: CASSSLPGYTDTQYF.

At least ten counts were recorded for this clonotype. The chain combines TRBV6-1 with TRBJ2-7; 7 nucleotides match TRBD1. Germline CDR1 reads MNHNS; CDR2 reads SASEGT. This CDR3 comprises 17 residues. The V segment lost 1 base and the J segment 3 bases; nucleotides outside the gene matches: 12. DNA of the CDR3: TGTGCCAGCAGTGAAGAAAAGACAGGGATCAAACGCTACGAGCAGTACTTC. Encoded protein: CASSEEKTGIKRYEQYF.

This clonotype was picked up many times. The chain is built from TRBV7-2 and TRBJ2-7, with D possibly matching TRBD2 (6 bases). The CDR3 loop spans 15 amino acids. CDR1 is SGHTA and CDR2 is FQGNSA in the germline V gene. V dropped 3 bases and J dropped 5 bases, with 17 bases sitting between them. The CDR3 region has the DNA TGTGCCAGCAGCTTCCTCGGGGACTCAATCAACGAGCAGTACTTC. Its translation: CASSFLGDSINEQYF. Drawing the rest from reference TRBV7-2 and TRBJ2-7, the complete variable domain is GAGVSQSPSNKVTEKGKDVELRCDPISGHTALYWYRQSLGQGLEFLIYFQGNSAPDKSGLPSDRFSAERTGGSVSTLTIQRTQQEDSAVYLCASSFLGDSINEQYFGPGTRLTVT.

The V gene is TRBV4-3, the J gene TRBJ1-1; D remains unclear. The V gene lost 1 base and the J gene lost 6 bases, with 12 bases spanning the gap. This CDR3 comprises 14 residues. Germline assignment: CDR1 LGHNA and CDR2 YSLEER. DNA of the CDR3: TGCGCCAGCAGCCAAGTAAGAGGTGCAGCTGAAGCTTTCTTT. Protein product: CASSQVRGAAEAFF.

This clonotype showed up just a few times. The gene calls are TRBV6-6 and TRBJ1-6; 8 bases align to TRBD1. CDR1 is MNHNY, CDR2 SVGAGI, per germline (reference sequence). V was clipped by 10 bases and J by 5 bases; unmatched bases: 22. This CDR3 comprises 19 residues. In DNA form, the CDR3 reads TGTGCCATCAACCCCAGGACAGGGATCAACATTGAGGATAATTCACCCCTCCACTTT. Translating gives CAINPRTGINIEDNSPLHF.

The rearrangement links TRBV18 to TRBJ1-1, with D maybe TRBD1 (5 bases). V gave up 0 bases and J gave up 4 bases, with 9 bases separating them. CDR1 and CDR2 (germline): KGHSH, LQKENI. This CDR3 spans 14 amino acids. DNA for the CDR3: TGTGCCAGCTCACCACCAGCAGGGTCCACTGAAGCTTTCTTT. Translating gives CASSPPAGSTEAFF.

This clonotype was seen repeatedly, ten times or more. V is TRBV6-6 and J is TRBJ1-3, with D uncertain. Germline CDR1 MNHNY, CDR2 SVGAGI (reference sequence). Trimming took off 0 bases at V and 4 bases at J, with 16 bases between the two ends. The CDR3 extends over 17 amino acids. The chain's CDR3 is CASSYSISGATGNTIYF. CDR3 DNA sequence: TGTGCCAGCAGTTACTCGATTTCGGGAGCTACCGGAAACACCATATATTTT.

This clonotype was found many times. The CDR3 loop reads CASRVGHRGNEQFF. The CDR3 bases are TGTGCCAGCAGGGTAGGACACCGGGGCAATGAGCAGTTCTTC. The chain combines TRBV2 with TRBJ2-1; D tentatively reads TRBD1 or TRBD2 (5 bases each). Germline-derived CDR1 and CDR2 are SNHLY and FYNNEI. The V gene lost 6 bases and the J gene lost 6 bases, with 15 bases spanning the gap. The CDR3 extends over 14 amino acids.

This chain uses TRBV10-2 with TRBJ1-6, with 8 bases that match TRBD1. The V gene's germline CDR1 is WSHSY and CDR2 SAAADI. The ends lost 6 bases at V and 6 bases at J; junction bases unmatched: 1. This CDR3 is 13 amino acids long. DNA for the CDR3: TGCGCCAGCAGCAGGGGGCTTAATTCACCCCTCCACTTT. It specifies CASSRGLNSPLHF.

The chain recombines TRBV6-5 with TRBJ1-2, with TRBD1 as a possible D gene (5 bases). CDR3 length equals 14 residues. V shed 5 bases and J shed 8 bases, with 18 bases lying between them. Per the germline V gene, CDR1 is MNHEY and CDR2 is SVGAGI. The CDR3 sequence is CASSSSGTRGGYTF. The CDR3 nucleotides are TGTGCCAGCAGTAGCTCAGGCACAAGGGGCGGCTACACCTTC.

The chain uses TRBV20-1 and TRBJ2-6; D gene ambiguous. The CDR3 totals 15 residues. V was pared by 1 base and J by 0 bases, with 7 bases between. Germline values: CDR1 DFQATT, CDR2 SNEGSKA (reference sequence). This CDR3 is CSARVQSSGANVLTF. CDR3 coding DNA: TGCAGTGCTAGAGTACAGAGCTCTGGGGCCAACGTCCTGACTTTC.

V and J are TRBV6-1 and TRBJ2-3; 9 positions agree with TRBD1. V shed 4 bases and J 4 bases; nucleotides not matched to a gene: 3. Germline CDR1 MNHNS, CDR2 SASEGT. The CDR3 is 14 amino acids. This chain's CDR3 is CASSATGGPDTQYF. Written as DNA, the CDR3 is TGTGCCAGCAGTGCTACAGGGGGCCCAGATACGCAGTATTTT.

The chain is built from TRBV28 and TRBJ1-1; no definite D call. Germline V gene data show CDR1 as MDHEN and CDR2 as SYDVKM. Trimming took 2 bases from V and 1 from J, leaving 14 bases between them. The CDR3 sequence is 16 residues long. The CDR3 region is CASSLNLWWENTEAFF. For the CDR3, the DNA is TGTGCCAGCAGTTTAAATTTGTGGTGGGAGAACACTGAAGCTTTCTTT.

In its sample, this clonotype was seen many times. The genes are TRBV7-2 and TRBJ2-5, with 12 bases lining up with TRBD2. Trimming cost V 4 bases and J 4 bases; bases outside gene matches: 10. The germline V gene has CDR1 SGHTA and CDR2 FQGNSA. The CDR3 has 17 amino acids. CDR3 region: CASSSMLLAGGGETQYF. In DNA form, the CDR3 reads TGTGCCAGCAGCTCAATGCTACTAGCGGGGGGTGGAGAGACCCAGTACTTC.

The rearrangement joins TRBV11-2 to TRBJ2-4; D possibly corresponds to TRBD2 (6 bases). There are 16 residues in the CDR3. Germline-derived CDR1 and CDR2 are SGHAT and FQNNGV. V was clipped by 5 bases and J by 3 bases, with 17 bases between them. The CDR3 nucleotides are TGTGCCAGCAGCCCCTCTCAGCGGGCGGTCAAAAACATTCAGTACTTC. This encodes CASSPSQRAVKNIQYF.

V gene TRBV20-1 combines with J gene TRBJ1-5; possibly TRBD1 for D (6 bases). The CDR3 is 15 residues long. Germline CDR1 and CDR2: DFQATT and SNEGSKA (reference sequence). Between the trimmed V and J ends, which lost 5 bases and 4 bases, there was a span of 18 bases. CDR3 residues: CSARTGMERNQPQHF. In DNA form, the CDR3 reads TGCAGTGCTCGCACAGGGATGGAGAGGAATCAGCCCCAGCATTTT.

This clonotype was seen a few times. The DNA of the CDR3 is TGTGCCAGCTCACCGGAGCAAGAGACCCAGTACTTC. Its translation: CASSPEQETQYF. V usage is TRBV18 and J usage is TRBJ2-5; D is unclear. The CDR3 contains 12 residues. V lost 3 bases to trimming and J lost 2 bases, with 4 bases between them. Germline V CDR1 and CDR2: KGHSH, LQKENI.

This clonotype was found many times. The chain recombines TRBV15 with TRBJ1-1, with D possibly TRBD1 on 5 matching bases. V dropped 5 bases and J dropped 1 base, with 11 bases sitting between them. The length of the CDR3 is 14 residues. Germline V gives CDR1 LNHNV, CDR2 YYDKDF (reference sequence). CDR3 bases: TGTGCCACCAGCGATGGGACCTGGAACACTGAAGCTTTCTTT. Translated, it gives CATSDGTWNTEAFF. Complete variable domain (other parts from reference TRBV15 and TRBJ1-1): DAMVIQNPRYQVTQFGKPVTLSCSQTLNHNVMYWYQQKSSQAPKLLFHYYDKDFNNEADTPDNFQSRRPNTSFCFLDIRSPGLGDTAMYLCATSDGTWNTEAFFGQGTRLTVV.

The V gene is TRBV20-1, the J gene TRBJ2-1; D assignment may be TRBD1 or TRBD2 (5 bases each). From germline, CDR1 is DFQATT and CDR2 SNEGSKA (reference sequence). The V end lost 6 bases, the J end lost 5 bases, and 11 bases lay between the germline ends. This CDR3 contains 12 residues. CDR3 residues: CSAGDLNNEQFF. CDR3 sequence (DNA): TGCAGTGCGGGGGACCTTAACAATGAGCAGTTCTTC.

The gene calls are TRBV28 and TRBJ2-1; D not resolved. In germline, CDR1 is MDHEN, CDR2 SYDVKM. The CDR3 spans 11 residues. Trimming cost V 3 bases and J 8 bases, with 5 bases left between them. CDR3 sequence reads: CASSFTDEQFF. Here the CDR3 DNA reads TGTGCCAGCAGTTTTACGGATGAGCAGTTCTTC.

The V call is TRBV20-1, the J call TRBJ2-7; 8 bases agree with TRBD1. V lost 3 bases and J lost 5; bases outside the gene matches: 15. This CDR3 is built from 16 residues. In germline, CDR1 is DFQATT, CDR2 SNEGSKA (reference sequence). In DNA, the CDR3 is TGCAGTGCTAGTAGGCAGGGGGCGTTGAGCGTCCACGAGCAGTACTTC. It codes for CSASRQGALSVHEQYF.

The J gene is TRBJ2-1, the V gene TRBV5-1; D is possibly TRBD1 or TRBD2 (5 bases each). V was cut by 1 base and J by 10 bases, with 15 bases left in between. CDR3 length: 14 residues. Germline CDR1 reads SGHRS; CDR2 reads YFSETQ. CDR3 sequence (DNA): TGCGCCAGCAGCTTGATTAGTGTTTGGGGGGAGCAGTTCTTC. Its translation: CASSLISVWGEQFF.

This clonotype was observed many times. The V and J genes are TRBV28 and TRBJ1-2; D is undetermined. Germline-derived CDR1 and CDR2 are MDHEN and SYDVKM. The CDR3 consists of 11 residues. V lost 5 bases and J lost 6, with 7 bases in between. The CDR3 DNA is TGTGCCAGCAGTATGTTCAATGGCTACACCTTC. Protein: CASSMFNGYTF.